This T cell receptor (beta chain) is drawn from a study of T cell responses to AZD1222 COVID-19 vaccine. Deletions cut 6 bases from V and 1 base from J, with 13 bases between. The CDR3 has 14 residues. Germline V lookup: CDR1 SGHRS, CDR2 YFSETQ. This table comes from immunoSEQ multiplex PCR, and its TCRdb copy is limited to in-frame clones, with some not included. The table records about 81,000 clones, 90% of them present only once. With respect to this clone: Antigen: not known.

Study observations and caveats: Repertoire collection took place solely once the T cell response had peaked. Distributed over spike, vaccine-associated CD4 TCRs predominated at 160-218 and 743-854.

The receptor's source is an adult who received the AZD1222 COVID-19 vaccine. The sequenced sample was peripheral blood, obtained 28 days after the second AZD1222 dose. V and J are TRBV5-1 and TRBJ1-1; the D gene is possibly TRBD1 (6 bases). The CDR3 DNA reads TGCGCCAGCAAGGGACAATTGACGAACACTGAAGCTTTCTTT. Amino acids: CASKGQLTNTEAFF.